Listed here are 7 T cell receptor beta chains from one sample, sequenced in a study of siplizumab effects on memory and regulatory T cells. TCRdb's table, derived via immunoSEQ multiplex PCR, lists solely in-frame clones and lacks some. The sample carries roughly 68,000 clones, 96% recorded once. Input material: naive CD8+ T cells sorted from blood. Receptors originate from a human donor in good health.

The rearrangement joins TRBV11-2 to TRBJ2-1; the match to TRBD2 covers 11 bases. The J segment lost 5 bases and the V segment lost 7 bases, leaving 7 bases of the junction unmatched. CDR3 size: 15 residues. The germline V gene has CDR1 SGHAT and CDR2 FQNNGV. The CDR3 protein is CASTPGLAADNEQFF. The CDR3 DNA reads TGTGCCAGCACCCCGGGACTAGCGGCAGACAATGAGCAGTTCTTC.

V is TRBV19 and J is TRBJ1-1, with D maybe TRBD1 (5 bases). The V gene's germline CDR1 is LNHDA and CDR2 SQIVND (reference sequence). This CDR3 has 15 residues. Deletions cut 3 bases from V and 5 bases from J, with 16 bases between. CDR3 in DNA: TGTGCCAGTAGTATGGTTGTTTGGGGGTATACTGAAGCTTTCTTT. Translating gives CASSMVVWGYTEAFF.

The V and J genes are TRBV5-1 and TRBJ2-5; tentative D call: TRBD1 (6 bases). CDR1 is SGHRS and CDR2 is YFSETQ in the germline V gene. Trimming shortened V by 5 bases and J by 0 bases, and 8 bases separated the two germline ends. The CDR3 contains 13 residues. CDR3 in amino acids: CASSQGYQETQYF. Here the CDR3 DNA reads TGCGCCAGCAGTCAGGGGTACCAAGAGACCCAGTACTTC.

The chain uses TRBV9 and TRBJ2-1; D not resolved. V gave up 4 bases and J gave up 6 bases, with 26 bases separating them. The CDR3 has 18 residues. Germline CDR1 reads SGDLS; CDR2 reads YYNGEE. The CDR3 DNA is TGTGCCAGCAGCTTTAATTCCCGGTTGACCCGGAGTCTCAATGAGCAGTTCTTC. Translated: CASSFNSRLTRSLNEQFF.

The chain couples TRBV30 to TRBJ1-2, with unresolved D. CDR1 is GTSNPN and CDR2 is SVGIG in the germline V gene (reference sequence). This CDR3 is 12 amino acids long. V was pared by 4 bases and J by 4 bases, with 10 bases between. CDR3 sequence reads: CAWTDVVYGYTF. CDR3 DNA sequence: TGTGCCTGGACAGACGTTGTCTATGGCTACACCTTC.

The genes are TRBV7-3 and TRBJ2-2, with 8 bases matching TRBD2. This CDR3 region has 14 residues. Germline V gene sequence: CDR1 SGHTA, CDR2 FQGTGA. With 5 bases clipped from V and 7 bases from J, the junction kept 6 bases outside the gene matches. This CDR3 reads CASSLSGGGGELFF. CDR3 DNA sequence: TGTGCCAGCAGCCTCAGCGGGGGCGGCGGGGAGCTGTTTTTT.

This chain links TRBV4-2 with TRBJ1-1; no definite D call. Germline CDR1 LGHNA, CDR2 YNFKEQ. V lost 4 bases to trimming and J lost 8 bases, with 8 bases between them. CDR3 length: 11 residues. CDR3 nucleotides: TGTGCCAGCAGCCTAGGCTCCGAAGCTTTCTTT. Its protein product is CASSLGSEAFF.